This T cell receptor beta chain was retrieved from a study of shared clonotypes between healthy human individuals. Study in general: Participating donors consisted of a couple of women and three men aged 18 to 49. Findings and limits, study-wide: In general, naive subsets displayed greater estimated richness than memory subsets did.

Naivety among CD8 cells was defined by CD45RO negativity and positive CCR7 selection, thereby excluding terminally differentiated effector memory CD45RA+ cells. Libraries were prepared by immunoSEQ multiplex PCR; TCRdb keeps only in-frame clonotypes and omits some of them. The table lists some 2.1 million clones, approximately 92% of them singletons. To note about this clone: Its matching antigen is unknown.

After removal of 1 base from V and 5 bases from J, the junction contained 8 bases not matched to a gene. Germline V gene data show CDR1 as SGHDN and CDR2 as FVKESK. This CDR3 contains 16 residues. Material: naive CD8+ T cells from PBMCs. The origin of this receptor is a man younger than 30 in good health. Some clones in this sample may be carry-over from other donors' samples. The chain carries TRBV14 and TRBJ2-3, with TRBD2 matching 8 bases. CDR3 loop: CASSQVHGRALDTQYF. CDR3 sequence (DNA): TGTGCCAGCAGCCAAGTCCACGGGAGGGCCTTAGATACGCAGTATTTT.